The sequence of this T cell receptor (beta chain) was determined in a study of T-cell memory formation after mild COVID-19. This clonotype is classed as medium-sized (0.01 to 0.1%). One entry per CDR3 protein, called by TCRdb with MiXCR from the 5' RACE reads. Of 35,000 to 45,000 distinct CDR3 sequences in the sample, roughly 7% were seen once. This CDR3 is 15 amino acids long. The V gene's germline CDR1 is SGHTA and CDR2 FQGNSA. The V end was cut by 1 base, the J end by 1 base, with 11 bases between. Sequencing input: PBMCs or a T cell subset sorted from them (not recorded which). This chain joins TRBV7-2 and TRBJ2-7; maybe TRBD2 (6 bases). This TCR was sampled from an adult who had mild COVID-19 (a few samples of this study predate the infection). Cell type and time point are not known. The chain's CDR3 is CASSLETRGSYEQYF. Here the CDR3 DNA reads TGTGCCAGCAGCTTAGAGACTAGGGGATCCTACGAGCAGTACTTC.